This T cell receptor beta chain emerged from a study of cytomegalovirus exposure and HLA in healthy donors. This clone showed up just a few times. The PCR contained 60 Vbeta and 13 Jbeta primers. Method: immunoSEQ multiplex PCR; TCRdb's copy keeps in-frame clones and lacks some. This sample has about 160,000 clones, with 79% found just once. The sequence was obtained from a human donor in good health. Material: PBMCs.

CDR3 region: CASSYSGQGNSPLHF. The CDR3 DNA is TGTGCCAGCAGTTACTCGGGACAGGGAAATTCACCCCTCCACTTT. The J gene is TRBJ1-6, the V gene TRBV6-6; 9 bases line up with TRBD1. Germline assignment: CDR1 MNHNY and CDR2 SVGAGI (reference sequence). Losses at the gene ends were 0 bases for V and 7 bases for J; bases not matched to a gene: 1. The CDR3 length is 15 residues.